Listed below are T cell receptor beta chains from one sample, sequenced in a study of shared clonotypes between healthy human individuals. TCRdb keeps only in-frame clones here, not all; method: immunoSEQ multiplex PCR. Of some 200,000 clones in the sample, roughly 93% are singletons; the top ten hold more than 0.065%. Sample: naive CD4+ T cells sorted from blood. These receptors were taken from a woman under 40 in good health. The CDR3 runs from the conserved cysteine through the conserved F or W. A D gene is named only where the DNA matches it firmly. Clone size is shown for a subset of rows, as once, few, many or a class of expanded clone.

abundance	v_gene	j_gene	d_gene	CDR3aa	CDR3nt
NA	TRBV6-4	TRBJ2-7	TRBD2	CASSEERESHEQYF	TGTGCCAGCAGTGAGGAGCGGGAGTCCCACGAGCAGTACTTC
NA	TRBV19	TRBJ2-6	NA	CASSIVVPWDQAFLGANVLTF	TGTGCCAGTAGTATAGTGGTTCCTTGGGACCAGGCGTTTTTAGGGGCCAACGTCCTGACTTTC
NA	TRBV19	TRBJ1-5	NA	CASRDRGPQHF	TGTGCCAGTAGGGACCGCGGGCCCCAGCATTTT
NA	TRBV14	TRBJ2-3	TRBD2	CASSPAGVGNTQYF	TGTGCCAGCAGCCCAGCGGGAGTGGGAAATACGCAGTATTTT
NA	TRBV5-6	TRBJ2-3	TRBD2	CASSLGSGGTDTQYF	TGTGCCAGCAGCTTGGGTAGCGGGGGCACAGATACGCAGTATTTT
NA	TRBV18	TRBJ1-5	NA	CASSPSSPFTNQPQHF	TGTGCCAGCTCACCGAGTTCGCCTTTTACCAATCAGCCCCAGCATTTT
NA	TRBV9	TRBJ2-7	NA	CASSSGLQGSRDEQYF	TGTGCCAGCAGCTCGGGCCTGCAGGGGAGCCGGGACGAGCAGTACTTC
NA	TRBV4-1	TRBJ2-5	NA	CASSQVPGSGSRQETQYF	TGCGCCAGCAGCCAGGTCCCAGGCAGCGGGTCGCGCCAAGAGACCCAGTACTTC
NA	TRBV6-1	TRBJ2-1	TRBD1	CASSGGTGFYNEQFF	TGTGCCAGCAGTGGAGGGACAGGGTTCTACAATGAGCAGTTCTTC
NA	TRBV18	TRBJ2-7	TRBD2	CASSPLAGVSYEQYF	TGTGCCAGCTCACCTTTAGCGGGAGTAAGCTACGAGCAGTACTTC
once	TRBV5-5	TRBJ2-5	NA	CASSLAVAWETQYF	TGTGCCAGCAGCTTGGCCGTGGCATGGGAGACCCAGTACTTC
NA	TRBV11-2	TRBJ1-1	TRBD1	CASSLRTGNTEAFF	TGTGCCAGCAGCTTAAGGACAGGGAACACTGAAGCTTTCTTT
NA	TRBV11-1	TRBJ1-2	NA	CASSPRQTYGYTF	TGTGCCAGCAGCCCCCGACAGACTTATGGCTACACCTTC
NA	TRBV11-2	TRBJ2-7	TRBD2	CASSLVHGREYEQYF	TGTGCCAGCAGCTTAGTCCACGGGAGGGAGTACGAGCAGTACTTC
NA	TRBV7-9	TRBJ2-3	NA	CASSFLARGVWSDTQYF	TGTGCCAGCAGCTTTTTGGCCAGGGGGGTTTGGTCGGATACGCAGTATTTT
NA	TRBV5-1	TRBJ1-4	NA	CASSLDRSEPNEKLFF	TGCGCCAGCAGCTTGGACCGGTCAGAACCTAATGAAAAACTGTTTTTT
once	TRBV6-4	TRBJ2-7	NA	CASPKLLTGTRYEQYF	TGTGCCAGCCCTAAATTACTGACAGGGACTAGATACGAGCAGTACTTC
NA	TRBV19	TRBJ2-6	NA	CASSIGISGANVLTF	TGTGCCAGTAGTATAGGGATATCTGGGGCCAACGTCCTGACTTTC